The present T cell receptor beta chain was sequenced within a study of T cell repertoires in cytomegalovirus infection. Whole-study context: HLA-B-restricted CMV epitopes that are well studied were used alongside recently identified HLA-C-restricted ones. Public TCR beta signatures indicated both CMV infection and matching HLA type. Study results and caveats: The ex vivo response showed dominance by HLA-C-restricted CMV-specific TCR beta clonotypes. CMV carriers with the relevant HLA were identified by cumulative public TCR beta family frequency.

A single record per CDR3 protein comes from TCRdb applying MiXCR to the reads. This table has roughly 920,000 distinct CDR3 sequences, about a third appearing once. Germline CDR1 is WSHSY and CDR2 is SAAADI. The ends were cut back, 8 bases at V and 0 bases at J, with 8 bases in the middle. This CDR3 comprises 12 residues. Concerning this clonotype itself: The antigen is not known.

The clonotype was recovered from a human donor in good health (CMV status not recorded). Some clones in this sample may be carry-over from other donors' samples. The sample here was cultured CD8+ T cells from PBMCs, taken from culture after CMV antigen stimulation. V gene TRBV10-2 combines with J gene TRBJ2-7, with unresolved D. The CDR3 DNA follows: TGCGCCAGCGGGGATGCCTCCTACGAGCAGTACTTC. Protein product: CASGDASYEQYF.